The subject of this entry is one T cell receptor beta chain. In the study's own analysis: Scientists estimated how many nucleated cells there were by amplifying reference gene primers. Libraries were prepared by immunoSEQ multiplex PCR; TCRdb keeps only in-frame clonotypes and omits some of them. That table supplies the V and J calls and clone size; D and trimming were determined from the DNA. The sample carries nearly 80,000 clones, roughly 87% recorded once. This entry comes from a study of blood T cell repertoires in COVID-19. About the research overall: Collection of acute and convalescent COVID-19 samples took place in the United States, Italy and Spain. PBMCs, B-cell-depleted T cells, or T cells provided the cDNA or gDNA that made up the material.

The sample consisted of peripheral blood. The source of this sequence is a woman at least 80 years old with active or convalescent COVID-19.

The CDR3 is CASSLRDQPQHF. The CDR3 DNA is TGTGCCAGCAGTCTTCGCGATCAGCCCCAGCATTTT. The V call is TRBV3-1 (or the pseudogene TRBV3-2), the J call TRBJ1-5, with no clear D. V was pared by 6 bases and J by 5 bases, with 8 bases between. The CDR3 consists of 12 residues. CDR1 is LGHDT and CDR2 is YNNKEL in the germline V gene (reference sequence).